This T cell receptor (beta chain) was identified during a study of blood T cells in healthy people across ages (dated by TCRdb to 2013 to 2016). In terms of the full investigation: Template switching captured roughly one uniquely barcoded TCR beta cDNA molecule per two T cells in model experiments. To track age-related changes in TCR beta repertoire diversity, the study relied on deep sequencing normalized with unique cDNA molecular identifiers. Four age groups were formed from the donors: young (average 16 years), middle-aged (just under 40), aged (approximately 60) and long-lived (more than 75). The study analyzed two additional independent replicas of 1 million unique cDNA reads from the same blood draw for two donors, one aged 18 to 29 and one aged 80 or older.

V loses 3 bases, J loses 0 bases, and the germline ends lie 7 bases apart. According to the germline V gene (reference sequence), CDR1 reads MNHEY and CDR2 reads SMNVEV. The CDR3 starts with the cysteine, ends with the phenylalanine, and has 14 residues. Left in the record is the CDR3 DNA by itself, 42 bases read in frame from the first base. The method behind the library was 5' RACE. The sequencer was an Illumina HiSeq 2500. A second PCR of roughly 6 to 11 cycles was run with a J-beta primer mix and a sample-barcoded 5' primer. Each TCR beta cDNA molecule received a unique molecular identifier from a template-switch 5' adaptor carrying 12 random nucleotides. Each sample yielded at least 3 million CDR3-containing paired-end reads. All of the RNA was converted into first-strand cDNA using the Mint cDNA synthesis kit, with a TRBC-specific oligonucleotide serving as the primer. Following uracil-DNA glycosylase treatment, all cDNA underwent a first 18-cycle PCR with the universal primers M1SS and BC2_uni_R. Processing in the source paper ran as follows. Normalization of each sample was performed by random selection of 1 million high-quality reads, each carrying a distinct molecular identifier. Instead of being binned into consensus sequences, reads with shared molecular identifiers were discarded. MiTCR, with a Q25 quality threshold and the strictest error-elimination algorithm, was used for CDR3 identification, clonotype clustering and error correction. A nonparametric unseen species model with Euler transformation was used to estimate lower-bound total TCR beta diversity. TCRdb applied fastp at Q25 and MiXCR to the public reads, then kept only in-frame beta chains. Each record represents a unique CDR3 protein, reported with the most common genes and DNA among its rows. The V and J calls and clone size come from TCRdb's table, not from the authors' own analysis. Within this sample are approximately 490,000 distinct CDR3 sequences, with about 25% of them counted one time only. Just over 8.5% of the sample is in the top ten clones.

The donors were a few dozen Caucasian individuals from Russia, aged roughly 6 to 95 years, who were systemically healthy. About 10 milliliters of peripheral blood were drawn from each donor into EDTA-treated Vacutainer tubes. Ficoll-Paque density-gradient centrifugation was used to isolate PBMCs, with at least 7 million per sample. Total RNA, at least 6 micrograms per sample, was extracted from PBMCs with Trizol reagent. The percentages of naive CD45RAhigh/CD27high T cells were determined by flow cytometry on a PBMC aliquot from every donor. Results the study describes overall, beyond this receptor: Compared with the aged group, the long-lived group had more naive CD4+ T cells, fewer expanded clones and increased TCR diversity, a pattern suggesting age selection. Conclusive comparison of naive and antigen-experienced compartments was prevented by the profiling of bulk unsorted PBMCs. As age increased, observed TCR beta diversity per million T cells dropped in a roughly linear way, and a significant reduction was already evident by age 40. A strong correlation was found between observed TCR beta diversity and the percentage of naive T cells measured by flow cytometry. The CMV infection status of donors was not known, potentially confounding age-related changes in expanded clonotypes. Estimates of total diversity based on one million sequenced T cells were considered lower bounds and underestimates.

Only a few counts were recorded for this clonotype. Which antigen it targets is not known. Base qualities are missing; no much larger clone stands one base away. In addition, the sample was reused for a study of T cells of mothers and their children. The second investigation adds: Nine systemically healthy Caucasian individuals, comprising three mothers and their six children, were included as donors. cDNA synthesis consumed the entire amount of extracted RNA, loaded at around 1.5 ug RNA in each 15 ul reaction. In the second PCR, sample barcodes and 2-4 random nucleotides were introduced via the M1S primer. Over 9 million TCR beta CDR3 reads came from each mother, compared with some 3 million reads from each child. TCR recombination output is similarly shaped by thymic selection in related and unrelated pairs, with a minor effect exerted by inherited differences. Normalized repertoire overlap in related mother-child pairs was always slightly higher than in unrelated mother-child pairs, but the difference was never significant. No persistent microchimeric T cell clones were found, with a detection sensitivity of approximately 100 clones per million clonotypes. To look for features that set related mother-child pairs apart from unrelated individuals, the researchers ran deep NGS to compare the TCR beta repertoires of mothers and children. On average, the children were about 10 +/- 4 years old, while the mothers were roughly 36 +/- 4 years old. After adapter ligation was performed with NEBNext reagents, the libraries were sequenced on an Illumina HiSeq 2000 with 100+100 nt paired-end reads. To prevent cross-contamination, the mother and child libraries were prepared one month apart and sequenced in separate runs. Between 500,000 and 2,000,000 distinct TCR beta clonotypes were identified per donor. Naive TCR beta clonotypes were estimated from low-frequency clonotypes matched to each donor's FACS-determined naive share, without sorting.

This receptor chain uses TRBV27 and TRBJ2-3; the D gene cannot be resolved reliably. The TCR was taken from a boy aged 10-17 years in good health. The source material was blood. The nucleotide sequence is TGTGCCAGCAGTTTGGGGTGGAGCACAGATACGCAGTATTTT. Its protein is CASSLGWSTDTQYF.